A selection of T cell receptor beta chains follows, all from one sample in a study of T cell responses to AZD1222 COVID-19 vaccine. Clones were sequenced by immunoSEQ multiplex PCR, and TCRdb holds only the in-frame ones, with some missing. The table has about 120,000 clones, about 88% seen once. The sequencing here drew on peripheral blood, taken on day 0 of AZD1222 vaccination. These receptors were taken from an adult in good health. Both conserved end residues are part of each CDR3. The D gene is left open where the match is weak. Only part of the rows carry a size: once, few, many, or a class if the clone is expanded.

>TRBJ1-1|.|TRBV11-3|.
CASSRLSEAFF
TGTGCCAGCAGCCGTCTCTCTGAAGCTTTCTTT
>TRBJ2-1|TRBD2|TRBV7-8|.
CASSPLAVPSYNEQFF
TGTGCCAGCAGCCCCCTAGCGGTACCTTCCTACAATGAGCAGTTCTTC
>TRBJ2-1|TRBD2|TRBV19|.
CASSTLLAGEQFF
TGTGCCAGTAGTACCTTACTAGCGGGTGAGCAGTTCTTC
>TRBJ2-7|.|TRBV9|.
CASSASRDRWAYEQYF
TGTGCCAGCAGCGCCTCCCGGGACCGTTGGGCCTACGAGCAGTACTTC
>TRBJ2-7|.|TRBV28|few
CASHQRGRRGYEQYF
TGTGCCAGTCATCAAAGGGGCCGGCGGGGCTACGAGCAGTACTTC
>TRBJ1-6|.|TRBV5-1|.
CASSLSNSPLHF
TGCGCCAGCAGCTTGAGTAATTCACCCCTCCACTTT
>TRBJ1-2|TRBD1|TRBV9|.
CASSVERRGRGYGYTF
TGTGCCAGCAGCGTAGAAAGAAGGGGGCGAGGCTATGGCTACACCTTC
>TRBJ1-2|.|TRBV6-5|.
CASSYSGGVYGYTF
TGTGCCAGCAGTTACTCGGGGGGAGTTTATGGCTACACCTTC
>TRBJ1-3|.|TRBV9|.
CASSAAGVEGNTIYF
TGTGCCAGCAGCGCTGCAGGGGTAGAGGGAAACACCATATATTTT
>TRBJ1-6|.|TRBV19|.
CASSIGSVYNSPLHF
TGTGCCAGTAGTATAGGGTCGGTATATAATTCACCCCTCCACTTT
>TRBJ1-6|.|TRBV19|.
CASRRGGRSYNSPLHF
TGTGCCAGTAGAAGGGGGGGCAGGTCTTATAATTCACCCCTCCACTTT
>TRBJ2-7|TRBD2|TRBV4-2|.
CASSQDVGGRSHEQYF
TGTGCCAGCAGCCAAGATGTGGGGGGGAGATCCCACGAGCAGTACTTC
>TRBJ2-7|.|TRBV19|few
CASSIMAGEQYF
TGTGCCAGTAGTATCATGGCGGGCGAGCAGTACTTC
>TRBJ1-2|.|TRBV19|.
CASSKGENYGYTF
TGTGCCAGTAGCAAAGGAGAGAACTATGGCTACACCTTC
>TRBJ1-5|.|TRBV11-2|once
CASSLGAVGQPQHF
TGTGCCAGCAGCTTGGGGGCAGTAGGTCAGCCCCAGCATTTT
>TRBJ2-7|TRBD2|TRBV12-5|.
CASGLVLGGGSYEQYF
TGTGCTAGTGGTTTGGTACTTGGCGGGGGATCCTACGAGCAGTACTTC
>TRBJ1-6|.|TRBV27|.
CASKKLLGADNSPLHF
TGTGCCAGCAAAAAGTTGTTAGGGGCCGATAATTCACCCCTCCACTTT
>TRBJ1-2|TRBD1|TRBV6-2/TRBV6-3|.
CASSYRASGQGSGYTF
TGTGCCAGCAGTTACAGGGCGTCGGGACAGGGGAGCGGCTACACCTTC
>TRBJ1-6|.|TRBV6-5|.
CASRSYNSPLHF
TGTGCCAGCCGCTCCTATAATTCACCCCTCCACTTT
>TRBJ2-7|TRBD2|TRBV4-2|.
CASSQDQTSGAYEQYF
TGTGCCAGCAGCCAAGATCAAACTAGCGGAGCCTACGAGCAGTACTTC
>TRBJ1-3|.|TRBV5-4|once
CASSLDTLGNTIYF
TGTGCCAGCAGCTTGGACACCCTGGGAAACACCATATATTTT
>TRBJ1-2|.|TRBV3-1/TRBV3-2|few
CASSPKGYPYGYTF
TGTGCCAGCAGCCCTAAGGGGTACCCGTATGGCTACACCTTC
>TRBJ1-4|.|TRBV19|.
CASKKGLSNEKLFF
TGTGCCAGTAAAAAGGGACTGAGTAATGAAAAACTGTTTTTT
>TRBJ2-1|TRBD2|TRBV30|.
CAWSVGSSGALLKQFF
TGTGCCTGGAGTGTAGGATCTAGCGGGGCGCTCCTCAAGCAGTTCTTC
>TRBJ2-5|.|TRBV15|.
CATMRGLGETQYF
TGTGCCACCATGCGGGGCTTAGGGGAGACCCAGTACTTC
>TRBJ1-2|.|TRBV11-3|.
CASSLETGLYGYTF
TGTGCCAGCAGCTTAGAGACGGGGCTCTATGGCTACACCTTC
>TRBJ2-1|.|TRBV27|.
CASSLFGGGGITSSYNEQFF
TGTGCCAGCAGTTTATTTGGAGGAGGGGGAATCACAAGCTCCTACAATGAGCAGTTCTTC
>TRBJ2-3|.|TRBV14|.
CASSQDGVRADTQYF
TGTGCCAGCAGCCAAGATGGGGTTCGGGCAGATACGCAGTATTTT
>TRBJ2-2|TRBD1|TRBV7-8|.
CASNYAWTGGNGELFF
TGTGCCAGCAACTACGCATGGACAGGGGGCAACGGGGAGCTGTTTTTT
>TRBJ1-5|.|TRBV19|.
CASSPDINQPQHF
TGTGCCAGTAGTCCAGATATTAATCAGCCCCAGCATTTT
>TRBJ2-5|.|TRBV24-1|.
CATSDHGGRGETQYF
TGTGCCACCAGTGACCACGGGGGAAGGGGAGAGACCCAGTACTTC
>TRBJ2-4|TRBD2|TRBV3-1/TRBV3-2|.
CASSQVAGENGTKNIQYF
TGTGCCAGCAGCCAAGTAGCGGGAGAGAATGGGACCAAAAACATTCAGTACTTC
>TRBJ2-5|.|TRBV12-3/TRBV12-4|once
CASNKRAQETQYF
TGTGCCAGCAACAAGAGGGCACAAGAGACCCAGTACTTC
>TRBJ2-7|TRBD2|TRBV5-6|.
CASSDGTKEYEQYF
TGTGCCAGCAGTGACGGGACTAAGGAATACGAGCAGTACTTC
>TRBJ1-1|TRBD1|TRBV19|.
CASKQGAIEAFF
TGTGCCAGTAAACAGGGGGCCATTGAAGCTTTCTTT
>TRBJ1-4|TRBD1|TRBV6-5|.
CASSPGQGDEKLFF
TGTGCCAGCAGTCCGGGACAGGGCGATGAAAAACTGTTTTTT
>TRBJ1-5|TRBD1|TRBV29-1|.
CSVRGGDQPQHF
TGCAGTGTCAGGGGGGGGGATCAGCCCCAGCATTTT
>TRBJ2-7|.|TRBV13|.
CASSTWEANGHEQYF
TGTGCCAGCAGCACGTGGGAGGCAAATGGGCACGAGCAGTACTTC
>TRBJ1-2|TRBD1|TRBV7-9|.
CASSKPDRRYGYTF
TGTGCCAGCAGCAAACCGGACAGGAGGTATGGCTACACCTTC
>TRBJ1-5|TRBD1|TRBV6-5|.
CASRDRANQPQHF
TGTGCCAGCAGAGACAGGGCGAATCAGCCCCAGCATTTT
>TRBJ2-7|.|TRBV4-1|.
CASSQEETVRGEQYF
TGCGCCAGCAGCCAAGAGGAGACGGTCCGGGGCGAGCAGTACTTC
>TRBJ1-5|.|TRBV24-1|once
CATSDFGDQPQHF
TGTGCCACCAGTGATTTTGGGGATCAGCCCCAGCATTTT
>TRBJ1-1|TRBD1|TRBV2|.
CATTAGTGVMNTEAFF
TGTGCCACGACGGCCGGGACAGGGGTGATGAACACTGAAGCTTTCTTT
>TRBJ2-7|.|TRBV4-3|.
CASSQDSSRAYVYEQYF
TGCGCCAGCAGCCAAGATAGTAGCAGGGCATATGTCTACGAGCAGTACTTC
>TRBJ2-1|TRBD2|TRBV6-4|once
CASSEETSGLLNEQFF
TGTGCCAGCAGTGAGGAGACTAGCGGCCTATTGAATGAGCAGTTCTTC
>TRBJ1-2|.|TRBV5-8|.
CASSRGGYTF
TGTGCCAGCTCCCGAGGGGGCTACACCTTC
>TRBJ2-1|.|TRBV6-5|.
CASSYSNRNNEQFF
TGTGCCAGCAGTTACTCGAACAGGAACAATGAGCAGTTCTTC
>TRBJ2-3|TRBD1|TRBV3-1/TRBV3-2|.
CASSQGWTGVGDTQYF
TGTGCCAGCAGCCAAGGCTGGACAGGGGTGGGAGATACGCAGTATTTT
>TRBJ2-6|.|TRBV5-1|once
CASSPLRGPLSGANVLTF
TGCGCCAGCAGCCCTCTCAGGGGTCCCCTCTCTGGGGCCAACGTCCTGACTTTC
>TRBJ2-3|.|TRBV11-2|.
CASTLLGRTDTQYF
TGTGCCAGCACCCTTTTGGGCCGCACAGATACGCAGTATTTT
>TRBJ2-1|TRBD2|TRBV7-2|.
CASSPRTSGYEQFF
TGTGCCAGCAGCCCCCGGACTAGCGGCTATGAGCAGTTCTTC
>TRBJ1-2|.|TRBV29-1|.
CSVLYVNYGYTF
TGCAGCGTTCTATACGTCAACTATGGCTACACCTTC
>TRBJ2-6|.|TRBV19|.
CASSTPMMGAGANVLTF
TGTGCCAGTAGTACCCCGATGATGGGGGCTGGGGCCAACGTCCTGACTTTC
>TRBJ1-5|TRBD1|TRBV5-4|.
CASSSWGTGGNPQHF
TGTGCCAGCAGCTCCTGGGGGACAGGGGGAAACCCCCAGCATTTT